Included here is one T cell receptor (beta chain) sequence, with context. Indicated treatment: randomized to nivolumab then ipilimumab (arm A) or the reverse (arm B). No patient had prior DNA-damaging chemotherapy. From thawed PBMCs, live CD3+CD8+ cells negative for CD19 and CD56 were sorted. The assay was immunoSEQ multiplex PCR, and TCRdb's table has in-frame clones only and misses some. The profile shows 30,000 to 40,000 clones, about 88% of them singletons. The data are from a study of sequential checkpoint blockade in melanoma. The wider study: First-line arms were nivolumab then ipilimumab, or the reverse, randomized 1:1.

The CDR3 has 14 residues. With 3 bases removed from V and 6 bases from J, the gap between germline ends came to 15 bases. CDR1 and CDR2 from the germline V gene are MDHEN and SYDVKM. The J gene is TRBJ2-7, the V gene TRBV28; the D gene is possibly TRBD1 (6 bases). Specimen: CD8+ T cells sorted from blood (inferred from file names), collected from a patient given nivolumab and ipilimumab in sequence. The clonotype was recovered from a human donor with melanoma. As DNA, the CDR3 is TGTGCCAGCAGTTTCAGGGGAGTCGCGGGCGAGCAGTACTTC. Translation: CASSFRGVAGEQYF.